The T cell receptor beta chain under discussion was sequenced for a study of blood T cells in healthy people across ages (dated by TCRdb to the mid-2010s). For context, the study as a whole: Template switching captured roughly one uniquely barcoded TCR beta cDNA molecule per two T cells in model experiments. Age-related changes in TCR beta repertoire diversity were measured in the study by deep sequencing normalized with unique cDNA molecular identifiers. The donors were split into four age groups: young (average 16 years), middle-aged (more than 35), aged (approximately 59) and long-lived (roughly 88). To avoid experimental bias, donors of different ages were spread randomly across the sequencing lanes. For two donors (one aged 18 to 29 and one aged 80 or older), the study analyzed two additional independent replicas of 1 million unique cDNA reads from the same blood draw.

Library creation used 5' RACE. Sequencing was performed on an Illumina HiSeq 2500. A second PCR of 7 to 11 cycles was performed with a sample-barcoded 5' primer and a J-beta primer mix. A unique molecular identifier was introduced onto each TCR beta cDNA molecule by a template-switch 5' adaptor carrying 12 random nucleotides. At least 2.5 million CDR3-containing paired-end reads were obtained from each sample. First-strand cDNA synthesis was performed from all RNA using the Mint cDNA synthesis kit, with priming by a TRBC-specific oligonucleotide. All cDNA was treated with uracil-DNA glycosylase and then went through a first 18-cycle PCR with the universal primers M1SS and BC2_uni_R. Under the source paper's analysis protocol: Each sample was normalized by randomly selecting 1 million high-quality reads, each carrying a distinct molecular identifier. Instead of being binned into consensus sequences, reads with shared molecular identifiers were discarded. MiTCR, run with a Q25 quality threshold and the strictest error-elimination algorithm, handled CDR3 identification, clonotype clustering and error correction. Lower-bound total TCR beta diversity was estimated with a nonparametric unseen species model using Euler transformation. TCRdb reran the public reads through fastp at Q25 and MiXCR, keeping productive beta chains. Rows with a matching CDR3 protein are joined into one entry that keeps the most common DNA and genes. TCRdb's processing, not the authors' own work, is the source of the V and J calls. The sample profile shows roughly 700,000 distinct CDR3 sequences; around half of them were found once. In total, the top ten clones hold under 35% of the sample.

Comments on this clonotype: The antigen it recognizes is unknown. No much larger clonotype is one base removed from it; base qualities were not supplied.

Systemically healthy Caucasian individuals from Russia, some 38 in total and aged about 6 to 90 years, were included as donors. Each donor gave 8.5 to 10 milliliters of peripheral blood, collected into EDTA-treated Vacutainer tubes. PBMCs were isolated by Ficoll-Paque density-gradient centrifugation, with at least 6.5 million obtained per sample. Total RNA was extracted from PBMCs with Trizol reagent, with at least 5 micrograms obtained per sample. The percentages of naive CD45RAhigh/CD27high T cells were determined by flow cytometry on a PBMC aliquot from every donor. Reading the germline V gene gives CDR1 SGDLS and CDR2 YYNGEE. V is trimmed back by 3 bases and J by 7 bases, and the junction contains 5 bases that no gene match accounts for. Its CDR3 holds 14 amino acids, cysteine through phenylalanine. The kept DNA is CDR3 alone, 42 bases in frame from the first base. The paper's findings and limits, for the study overall: As age increased, observed TCR beta diversity per million T cells dropped in a roughly linear way, and a significant reduction was already evident by age 40. The percentage of naive T cells measured by flow cytometry correlated strongly with observed TCR beta diversity. Donor CMV infection status was unknown, potentially confounding age-related changes in expanded clonotypes. Compared with the aged group, more naive CD4+ T cells, fewer expanded clones and increased TCR diversity were shown by the long-lived group, suggesting age selection. Estimates of total diversity based on one million sequenced T cells were regarded as lower bounds and as underestimates. Because profiling used bulk unsorted PBMCs, naive and antigen-experienced compartments could not be compared conclusively.

This sequence uses TRBV9 and TRBJ1-5, with 9 middle bases fitting TRBD1. Material: blood. The receptor's source is a woman aged 60 to 75 in good health. For the CDR3, the sequence is CASSAQGTGQPQHF. The nucleotide sequence reads TGTGCCAGCAGCGCCCAGGGGACAGGGCAGCCCCAGCATTTT.